This TCR beta chain was sequenced in a study of blood T cell repertoires in COVID-19. Study-level background: Sample material is recorded as cDNA or gDNA derived from T cells, B-cell-depleted T cells, or PBMCs.

Original processing methods: For nucleated cells, counts were estimated from reference gene primer amplification. The method was immunoSEQ multiplex PCR; TCRdb's version includes in-frame clones alone and lacks a portion of them. V and J calls and clone size come straight from that table; D and trimming were deduced from the DNA. The table includes some 320,000 clones, around 90% detected once. Germline-derived CDR1 and CDR2 are SGHNT and YYREEE (reference sequence). J gave up 6 bases and V 5 bases, and 4 bases lay outside the gene matches. The CDR3 contains 13 residues. The chain has TRBV5-4 and TRBJ2-7; 11 positions agree with TRBD2. The receptor's source is a man aged 55 to 69 who had recovered from COVID-19. The sequencing input was PBMCs or T cells enriched from blood (not recorded which). This chain's CDR3 is CASRLAGGTEQYF. CDR3 in DNA: TGTGCCAGCAGGCTAGCGGGAGGTACCGAGCAGTACTTC.